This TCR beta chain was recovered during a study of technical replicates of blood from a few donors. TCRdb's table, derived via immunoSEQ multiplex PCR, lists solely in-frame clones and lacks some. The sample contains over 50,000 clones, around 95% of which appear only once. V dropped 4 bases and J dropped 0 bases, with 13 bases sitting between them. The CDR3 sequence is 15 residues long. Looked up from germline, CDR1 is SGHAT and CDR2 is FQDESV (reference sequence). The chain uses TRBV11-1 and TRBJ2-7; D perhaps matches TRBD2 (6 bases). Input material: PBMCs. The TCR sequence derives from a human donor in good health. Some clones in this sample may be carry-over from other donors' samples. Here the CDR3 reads CASSSGLLSSYEQYF. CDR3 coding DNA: TGTGCCAGCAGCTCGGGACTGTTGAGCTCCTACGAGCAGTACTTC.